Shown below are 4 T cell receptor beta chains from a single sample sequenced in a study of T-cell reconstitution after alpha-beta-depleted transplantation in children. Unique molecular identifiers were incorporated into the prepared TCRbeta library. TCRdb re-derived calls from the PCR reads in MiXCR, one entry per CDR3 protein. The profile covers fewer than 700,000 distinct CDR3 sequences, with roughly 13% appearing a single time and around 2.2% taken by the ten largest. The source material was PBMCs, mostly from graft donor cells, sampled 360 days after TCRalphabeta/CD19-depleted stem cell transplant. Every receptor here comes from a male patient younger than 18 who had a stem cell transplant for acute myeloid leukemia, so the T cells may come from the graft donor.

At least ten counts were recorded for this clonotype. The CDR3 spells CASSLGGEGPSCEQYF. The CDR3 region has the DNA TGTGCCAGCAGCTTGGGCGGGGAAGGGCCATCTTGCGAGCAGTACTTC. The V gene is TRBV5-5, the J gene TRBJ2-7; tentatively, D is TRBD2 (6 bases). This CDR3 has 16 amino acids. Germline lookup yields CDR1 SGHKS and CDR2 YYEKEE (reference sequence). The V end was cut by 0 bases, the J end by 6 bases, with 19 bases between.

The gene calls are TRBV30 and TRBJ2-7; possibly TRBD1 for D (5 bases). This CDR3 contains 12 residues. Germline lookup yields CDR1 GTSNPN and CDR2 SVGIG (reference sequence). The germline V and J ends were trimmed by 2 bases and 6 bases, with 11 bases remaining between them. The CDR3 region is CAWSKRGAEQYF. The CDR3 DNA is TGTGCCTGGAGTAAAAGGGGTGCCGAGCAGTACTTC. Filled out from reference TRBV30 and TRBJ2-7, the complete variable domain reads SQTIHQWPATLVQPVGSPLSLECTVEGTSNPNLYWYRQAAGRGLQLLFYSVGIGQISSEVPQNLSASRPQDRQFILSSKKLLLSDSGFYLCAWSKRGAEQYFGPGTRLTVT.

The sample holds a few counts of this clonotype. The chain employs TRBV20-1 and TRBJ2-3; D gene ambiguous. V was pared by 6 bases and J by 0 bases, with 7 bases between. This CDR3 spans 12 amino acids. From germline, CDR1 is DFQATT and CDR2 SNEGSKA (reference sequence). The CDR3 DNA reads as TGCAGTGCCCCGTTTAGCACAGATACGCAGTATTTT. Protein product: CSAPFSTDTQYF.

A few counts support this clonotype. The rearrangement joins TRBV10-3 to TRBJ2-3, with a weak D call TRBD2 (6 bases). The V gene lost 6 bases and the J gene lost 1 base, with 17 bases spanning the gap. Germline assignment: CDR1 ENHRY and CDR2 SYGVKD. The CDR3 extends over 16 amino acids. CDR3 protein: CAISLATPLGTDTQYF. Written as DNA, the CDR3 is TGTGCCATCAGCCTAGCGACCCCGCTGGGCACAGATACGCAGTATTTT.